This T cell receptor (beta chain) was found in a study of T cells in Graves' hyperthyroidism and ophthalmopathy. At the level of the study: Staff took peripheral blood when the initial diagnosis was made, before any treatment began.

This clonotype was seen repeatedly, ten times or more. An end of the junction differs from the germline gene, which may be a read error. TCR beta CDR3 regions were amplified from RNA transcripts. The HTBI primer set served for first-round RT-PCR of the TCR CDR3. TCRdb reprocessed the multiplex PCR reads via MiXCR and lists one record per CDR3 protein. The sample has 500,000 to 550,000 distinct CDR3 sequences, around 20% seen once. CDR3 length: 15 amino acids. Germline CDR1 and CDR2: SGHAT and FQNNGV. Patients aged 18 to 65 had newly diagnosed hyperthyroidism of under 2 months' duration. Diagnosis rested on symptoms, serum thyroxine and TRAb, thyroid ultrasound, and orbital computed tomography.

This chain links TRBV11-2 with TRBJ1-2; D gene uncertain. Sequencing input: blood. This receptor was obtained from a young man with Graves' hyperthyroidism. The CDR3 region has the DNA TGTGCCAACAGCTTGCGGCCAGGCAATAACTATGGCTACACCTTC. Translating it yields CANSLRPGNNYGYTF. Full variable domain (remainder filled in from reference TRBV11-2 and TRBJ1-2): EAGVAQSPRYKIIEKRQSVAFWCNPISGHATLYWYQQILGQGPKLLIQFQNNGVVDDSQLPKDRFSAERLKGVDSTLKIQPAKLEDSAVYLCANSLRPGNNYGYTFGSGTRLTVV.